This TCR beta chain was recovered during a study of T-cell reconstitution after alpha-beta-depleted transplantation in children. Study-level results: Newly produced T cells mostly provided counts and TCRbeta diversity after one year, as hyperexpanded clones declined. Several hundred rapidly expanded clones from non-depleted graft cells reportedly supplied alpha-beta T cells about two months post-transplant.

V lost 3 bases and J lost 5; bases outside the gene matches: 5. The CDR3 totals 15 residues. Unique molecular identifiers were incorporated when the TCRbeta library was constructed. Each CDR3 protein is one row after TCRdb ran MiXCR on the PCR reads. The data show 900,000 or so distinct CDR3 sequences, about 16% seen once. This clonotype came up a few times. The antigen is undetermined. Sequencing was performed on PBMCs, mostly from graft donor cells, taken 360 days after TCRalphabeta/CD19-depleted stem cell transplant. The gene calls are TRBV12-3 or TRBV12-4 and TRBJ2-1, with 9 bases that match TRBD2. The TCR was taken from a male patient younger than 18 who had a stem cell transplant for acute lymphoblastic leukemia, so the T cells may come from the graft donor. CDR3 sequence (DNA): TGTGCCAGCAGTTTTCGCGGGAGGGCCGACAATGAGCAGTTCTTC. This translates into CASSFRGRADNEQFF.